This TCR beta chain came from a study of blood T cells in healthy people across ages. The germline gives CDR1 LGHDT, CDR2 YNNKEL (reference sequence). The CDR3 loop spans 19 amino acids. The V segment lost 0 bases and the J segment 7 bases; nucleotides outside the gene matches: 17. Primed by a sample-barcoded 5' primer and a J-beta primer mix, a second PCR proceeded for about 6 to 12 cycles. Each CDR3 protein gets one entry after TCRdb re-called the 5' RACE reads with MiXCR. The sample carries almost 1 million distinct CDR3 sequences, roughly 50% recorded once. This clonotype was picked up a small number of times.

The sequence derives from a woman aged 55-75 years in good health. What was sequenced was blood. The V gene is TRBV3-1, the J gene TRBJ2-1; the match to TRBD2 covers 8 bases. The CDR3 region is CASSQDWKLGSGRLNEQFF. The CDR3 coding sequence is TGTGCCAGCAGCCAAGATTGGAAACTGGGGAGCGGGAGATTAAATGAGCAGTTCTTC.